The clone carrying this T cell receptor (beta chain) was recorded only once. The source of the sample is a study of tumor-infiltrating lymphocytes in oesophageal squamous cell carcinoma. CDR1 is SGHAT and CDR2 is FQNNGV in the germline V gene. The CDR3 contains 15 residues. TCRdb independently ran MiXCR on the PCR reads; one entry per CDR3 protein. The data show about 13,000 distinct CDR3 sequences, around 55% seen once. The origin of this receptor is a male donor with esophageal squamous cell carcinoma. This sequence joins TRBV11-2 and TRBJ2-1; 7 nucleotides match TRBD1. The better agreement between TRBJ2-5 and the DNA end casts doubt on the J call. Material: esophageal tumor tissue. The CDR3 bases are TGTGCCAGCAGCCCCTCCTGGACAGGCCAAGAGACCCAGTACTTC. As protein: CASSPSWTGQETQYF.